Below, one T cell receptor (beta chain) is given with its context. Treatment noted: about 20 received Ad26.COV2.S at low or high dose, single or two shots; about five received placebo; per-sample allocation not given. The investigators took samples on day 63 after the first vaccine or placebo injection. A Boston adult aged 18-55 years was the donor. CDR1 and CDR2 (germline): MNHNY, SVGAGI (reference sequence). Trimming pared 6 bases from V and 0 bases from J, leaving 9 bases between. The CDR3 has 14 amino acids. This entry comes from a study of Ad26.COV2.S vaccination and SARS-CoV-2 variants. Study-wide background: The authors gave Ad26.COV2.S intramuscularly, either once or twice 56 days apart.

Repertoires were generated with immunoSEQ multiplex PCR, while TCRdb's copy carries only in-frame clones and drops some. Seen here are roughly 500,000 clones, roughly 87% observed once, and the top ten hold 2.5%. The receptor was derived from a person aged 18-65 years who received the Ad26.COV2.S COVID-19 vaccine or a placebo. The sequencing here drew on peripheral blood, taken in a trial of Ad26.COV2.S vaccine versus placebo. J is TRBJ1-3 and V is TRBV6-6; possible D gene TRBD1, 5 bases. The CDR3 spells CASRPGGSGNTIYF. The CDR3, as DNA: TGTGCCAGCAGGCCGGGGGGCTCTGGAAACACCATATATTTT.